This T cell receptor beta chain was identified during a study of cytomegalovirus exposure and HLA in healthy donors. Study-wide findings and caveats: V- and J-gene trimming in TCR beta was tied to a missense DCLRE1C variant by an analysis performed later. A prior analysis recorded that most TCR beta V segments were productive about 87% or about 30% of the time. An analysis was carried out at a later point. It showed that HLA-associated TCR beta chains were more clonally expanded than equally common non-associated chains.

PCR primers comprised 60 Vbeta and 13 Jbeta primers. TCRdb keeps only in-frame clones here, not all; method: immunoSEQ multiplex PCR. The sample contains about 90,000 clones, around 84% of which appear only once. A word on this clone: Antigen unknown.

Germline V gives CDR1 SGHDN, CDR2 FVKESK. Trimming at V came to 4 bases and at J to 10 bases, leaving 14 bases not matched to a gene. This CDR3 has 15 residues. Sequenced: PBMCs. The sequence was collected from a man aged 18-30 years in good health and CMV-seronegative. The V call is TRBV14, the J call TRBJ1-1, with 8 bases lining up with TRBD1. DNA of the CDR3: TGTGCCAGCAGCCTAAGGACAGGGCAGATCGGGGGAGCTTTCTTT. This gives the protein CASSLRTGQIGGAFF. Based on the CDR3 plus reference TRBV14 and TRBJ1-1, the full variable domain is EAGVTQFPSHSVIEKGQTVTLRCDPISGHDNLYWYRRVMGKEIKFLLHFVKESKQDESGMPNNRFLAERTGGTYSTLKVQPAELEDSGVYFCASSLRTGQIGGAFFGQGTRLTVV.